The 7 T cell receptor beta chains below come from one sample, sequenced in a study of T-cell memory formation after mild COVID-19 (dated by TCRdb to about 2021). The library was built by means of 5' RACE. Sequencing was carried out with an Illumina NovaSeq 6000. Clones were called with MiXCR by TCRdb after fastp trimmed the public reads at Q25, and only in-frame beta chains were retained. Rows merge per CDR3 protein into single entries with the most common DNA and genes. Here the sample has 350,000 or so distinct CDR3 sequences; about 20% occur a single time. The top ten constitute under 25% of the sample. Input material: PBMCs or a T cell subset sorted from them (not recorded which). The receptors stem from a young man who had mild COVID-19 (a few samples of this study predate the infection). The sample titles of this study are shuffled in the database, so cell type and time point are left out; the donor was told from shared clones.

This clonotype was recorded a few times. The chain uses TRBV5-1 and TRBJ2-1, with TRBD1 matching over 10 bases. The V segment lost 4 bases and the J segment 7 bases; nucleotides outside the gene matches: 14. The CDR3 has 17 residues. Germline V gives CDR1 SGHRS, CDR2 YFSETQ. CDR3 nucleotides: TGCGCCAGCAGCCCGCTACCTGGGACAGGGGTTAGGAATGAGCAGTTCTTC. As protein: CASSPLPGTGVRNEQFF.

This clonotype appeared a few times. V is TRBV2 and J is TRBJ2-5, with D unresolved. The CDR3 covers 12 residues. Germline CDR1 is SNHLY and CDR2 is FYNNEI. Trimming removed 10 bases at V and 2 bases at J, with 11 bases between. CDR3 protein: CATSLGQETQYF. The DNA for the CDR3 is TGTGCCACCTCCCTTGGACAAGAGACCCAGTACTTC. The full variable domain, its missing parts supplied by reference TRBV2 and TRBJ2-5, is EPEVTQTPSHQVTQMGQEVILRCVPISNHLYFYWYRQILGQKVEFLVSFYNNEISEKSEIFDDQFSVERPDGSNFTLKIRSTKLEDSAMYFCATSLGQETQYFGPGTRLLVL.

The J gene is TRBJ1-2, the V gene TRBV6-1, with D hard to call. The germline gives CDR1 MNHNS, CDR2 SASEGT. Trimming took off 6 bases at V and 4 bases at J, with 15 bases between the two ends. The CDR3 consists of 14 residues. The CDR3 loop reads CASRSLGRSYGYTF. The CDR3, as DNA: TGTGCCAGCAGGAGCCTCGGTAGGTCCTATGGCTACACCTTC.

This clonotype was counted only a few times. CDR3 coding DNA: TGTGCCATCAGTGTAGGACAGGGAAGGTCCAATGAGCAGTTCTTC. This sequence encodes CAISVGQGRSNEQFF. This rearrangement joins TRBV10-3 to TRBJ2-1; 8 nucleotides align to TRBD1. V was pared by 4 bases and J by 6 bases, with 8 bases of the junction left unmatched. The CDR3 has 15 residues. Germline-derived CDR1 and CDR2 are ENHRY and SYGVKD.

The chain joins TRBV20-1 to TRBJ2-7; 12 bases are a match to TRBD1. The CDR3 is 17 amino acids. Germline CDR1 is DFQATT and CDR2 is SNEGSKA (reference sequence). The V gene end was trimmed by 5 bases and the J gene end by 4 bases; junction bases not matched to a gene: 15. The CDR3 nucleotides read TGCAGTGCTCACACCGGGACAGGGGGCGTATTACCTTACGAGCAGTACTTC. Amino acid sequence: CSAHTGTGGVLPYEQYF.

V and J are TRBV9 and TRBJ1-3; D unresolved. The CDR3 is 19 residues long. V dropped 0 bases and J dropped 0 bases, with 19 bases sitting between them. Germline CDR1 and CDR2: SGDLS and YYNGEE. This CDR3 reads CASSVAGRAYSHSGNTIYF. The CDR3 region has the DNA TGTGCCAGCAGCGTAGCCGGCAGAGCTTATTCCCACTCTGGAAACACCATATATTTT. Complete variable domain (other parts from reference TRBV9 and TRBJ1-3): DSGVTQTPKHLITATGQRVTLRCSPRSGDLSVYWYQQSLDQGLQFLIQYYNGEERAKGNILERFSAQQFPDLHSELNLSSLELGDSALYFCASSVAGRAYSHSGNTIYFGEGSWLTVV.

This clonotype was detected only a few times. CDR3 DNA sequence: TGTGCCAGCAGCTTTTGGGGAGGAGTCGGGGAGCTGTTTTTT. Translating it yields CASSFWGGVGELFF. The rearrangement uses TRBV7-2 and TRBJ2-2; maybe TRBD2 (6 bases). This CDR3 comprises 14 residues. Between the trimmed V and J ends, which lost 3 bases and 7 bases, there was a span of 12 bases. CDR1 and CDR2 (germline): SGHTA, FQGNSA.